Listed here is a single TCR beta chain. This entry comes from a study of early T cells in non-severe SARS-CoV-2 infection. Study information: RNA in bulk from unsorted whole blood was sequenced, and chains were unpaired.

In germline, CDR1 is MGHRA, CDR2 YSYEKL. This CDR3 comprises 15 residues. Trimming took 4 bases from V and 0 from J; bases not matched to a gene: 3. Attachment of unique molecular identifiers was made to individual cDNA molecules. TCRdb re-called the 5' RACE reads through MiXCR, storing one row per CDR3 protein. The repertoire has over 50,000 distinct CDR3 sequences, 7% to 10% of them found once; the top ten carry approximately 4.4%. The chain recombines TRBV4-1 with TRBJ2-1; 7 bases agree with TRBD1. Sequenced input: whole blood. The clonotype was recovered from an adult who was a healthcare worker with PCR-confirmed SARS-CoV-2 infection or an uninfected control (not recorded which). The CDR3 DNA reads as TGCGCCAGCAGCCTTCGGGACAGCTCCTACAATGAGCAGTTCTTC. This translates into CASSLRDSSYNEQFF.